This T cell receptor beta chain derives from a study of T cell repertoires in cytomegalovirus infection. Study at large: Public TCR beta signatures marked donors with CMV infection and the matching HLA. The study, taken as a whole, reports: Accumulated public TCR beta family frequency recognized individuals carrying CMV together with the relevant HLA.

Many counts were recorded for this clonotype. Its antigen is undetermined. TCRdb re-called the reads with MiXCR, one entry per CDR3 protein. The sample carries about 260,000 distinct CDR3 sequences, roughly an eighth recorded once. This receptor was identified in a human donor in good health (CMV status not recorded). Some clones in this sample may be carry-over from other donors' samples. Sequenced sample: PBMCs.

The CDR3 DNA reads as TGTGCCAGCAGCCGTAGGGCTAGCGGGGACACCGGGGAGCTGTTTTTT. Translated: CASSRRASGDTGELFF. This chain connects TRBV7-2 to TRBJ2-2; TRBD2 agrees at 9 bases. J gave up 3 bases and V 5 bases, and 7 bases lay outside the gene matches. In germline, CDR1 is SGHTA, CDR2 FQGNSA. This CDR3 is 16 amino acids long. The full variable domain, rest sourced from reference TRBV7-2 and TRBJ2-2, is GAGVSQSPSNKVTEKGKDVELRCDPISGHTALYWYRQSLGQGLEFLIYFQGNSAPDKSGLPSDRFSAERTGGSVSTLTIQRTQQEDSAVYLCASSRRASGDTGELFFGEGSRLTVL.